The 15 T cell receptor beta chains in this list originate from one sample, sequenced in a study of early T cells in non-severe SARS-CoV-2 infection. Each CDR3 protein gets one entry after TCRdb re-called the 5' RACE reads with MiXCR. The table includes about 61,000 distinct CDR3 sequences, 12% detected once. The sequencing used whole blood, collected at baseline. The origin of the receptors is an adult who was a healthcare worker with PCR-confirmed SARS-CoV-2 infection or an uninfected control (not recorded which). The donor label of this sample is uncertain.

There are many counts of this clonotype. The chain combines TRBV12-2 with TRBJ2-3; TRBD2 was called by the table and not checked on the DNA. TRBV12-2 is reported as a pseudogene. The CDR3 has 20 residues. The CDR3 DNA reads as TGTGCAAGTCGCGCCCGAGGGACTAGCGGGGGTTGGGATAGCACAGATACGCAGTATTTT. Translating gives CASRARGTSGGWDSTDTQYF.

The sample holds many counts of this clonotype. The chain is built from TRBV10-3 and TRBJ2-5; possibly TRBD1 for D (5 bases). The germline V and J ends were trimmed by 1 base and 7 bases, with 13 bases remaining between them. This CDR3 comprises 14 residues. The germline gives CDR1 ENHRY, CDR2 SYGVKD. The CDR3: CAISELDRGWTQYF. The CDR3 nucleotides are TGTGCCATCAGTGAGTTGGATAGGGGTTGGACCCAGTACTTC.

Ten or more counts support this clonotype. CDR3 sequence reads: CATEAASLLTDTQYF. CDR3 coding DNA: TGTGCCACCGAGGCGGCCTCGCTCCTCACAGATACGCAGTATTTT. The chain has TRBV12-3 or TRBV12-4 and TRBJ2-3; D is ambiguous. There are 15 residues in the CDR3. Trimming removed 10 bases at V and 2 bases at J, with 19 bases between.

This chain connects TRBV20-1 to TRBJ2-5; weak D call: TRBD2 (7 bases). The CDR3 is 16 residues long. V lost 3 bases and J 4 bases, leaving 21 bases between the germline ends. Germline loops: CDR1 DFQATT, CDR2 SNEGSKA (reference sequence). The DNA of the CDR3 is TGCAGTGCTAGGAGGGGGGGACGAAGCGGCCGAGAGACCCAGTACTTC. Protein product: CSARRGGRSGRETQYF.

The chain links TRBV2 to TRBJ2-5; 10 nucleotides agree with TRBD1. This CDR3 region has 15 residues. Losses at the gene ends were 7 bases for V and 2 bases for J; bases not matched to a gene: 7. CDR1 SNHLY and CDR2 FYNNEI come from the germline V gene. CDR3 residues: CASKPGQGTQETQYF. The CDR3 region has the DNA TGTGCCAGCAAGCCGGGACAGGGGACACAAGAGACCCAGTACTTC.

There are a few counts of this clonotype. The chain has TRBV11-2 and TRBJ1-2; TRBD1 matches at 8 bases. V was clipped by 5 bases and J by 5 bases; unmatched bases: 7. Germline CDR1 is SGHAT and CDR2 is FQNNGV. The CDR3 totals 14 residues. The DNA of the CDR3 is TGTGCCAGCAGCCTCCGACAGGGGAGTTATGGCTACACCTTC. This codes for CASSLRQGSYGYTF.

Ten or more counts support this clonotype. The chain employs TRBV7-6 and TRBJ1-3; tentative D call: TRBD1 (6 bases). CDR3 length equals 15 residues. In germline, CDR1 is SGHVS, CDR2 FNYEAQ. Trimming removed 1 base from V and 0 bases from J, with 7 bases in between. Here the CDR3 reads CASSLGTASGNTIYF. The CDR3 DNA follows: TGTGCCAGCAGCTTAGGGACAGCCTCTGGAAACACCATATATTTT.

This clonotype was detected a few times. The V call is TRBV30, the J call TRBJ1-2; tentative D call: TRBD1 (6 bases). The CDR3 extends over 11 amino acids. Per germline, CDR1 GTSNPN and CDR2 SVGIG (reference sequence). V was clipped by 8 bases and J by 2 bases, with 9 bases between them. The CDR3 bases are TGTGCCGGCGACAGGAACTATGGCTACACCTTC. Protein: CAGDRNYGYTF.

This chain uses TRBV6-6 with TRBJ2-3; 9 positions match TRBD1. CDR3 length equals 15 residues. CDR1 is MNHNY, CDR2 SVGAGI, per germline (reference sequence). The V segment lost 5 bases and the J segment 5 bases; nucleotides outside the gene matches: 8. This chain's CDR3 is CASSLRRTGEDTQYF. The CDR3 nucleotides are TGTGCCAGCAGTCTTCGACGGACAGGGGAAGATACGCAGTATTTT.

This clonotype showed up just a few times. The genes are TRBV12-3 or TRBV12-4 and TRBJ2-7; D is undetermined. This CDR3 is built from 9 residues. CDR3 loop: CASSLEENV. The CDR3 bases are TGTGCCAGCAGTTTAGAGGAGAACGTC.

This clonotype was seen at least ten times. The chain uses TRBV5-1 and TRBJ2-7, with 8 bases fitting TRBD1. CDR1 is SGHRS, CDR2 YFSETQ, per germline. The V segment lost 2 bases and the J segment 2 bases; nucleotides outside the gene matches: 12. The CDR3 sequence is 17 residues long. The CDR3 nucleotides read TGCGCCAGCAGCTTTAGAAGTAGGGACAGGCGGACCTACGAGCAGTACGTC. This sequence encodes CASSFRSRDRRTYEQYV.

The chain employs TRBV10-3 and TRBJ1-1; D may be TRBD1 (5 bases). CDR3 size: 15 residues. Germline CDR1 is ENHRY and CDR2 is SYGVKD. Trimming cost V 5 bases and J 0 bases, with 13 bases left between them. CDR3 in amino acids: CAISPGPFMNTEAFF. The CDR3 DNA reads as TGTGCCATCAGTCCGGGACCCTTCATGAACACTGAAGCTTTCTTT.

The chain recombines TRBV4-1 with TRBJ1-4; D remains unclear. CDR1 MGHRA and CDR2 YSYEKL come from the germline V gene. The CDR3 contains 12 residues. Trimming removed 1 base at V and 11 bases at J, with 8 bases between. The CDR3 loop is CASSQGTDKLFF. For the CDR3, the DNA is TGCGCCAGCAGCCAAGGAACAGACAAACTGTTTTTT.

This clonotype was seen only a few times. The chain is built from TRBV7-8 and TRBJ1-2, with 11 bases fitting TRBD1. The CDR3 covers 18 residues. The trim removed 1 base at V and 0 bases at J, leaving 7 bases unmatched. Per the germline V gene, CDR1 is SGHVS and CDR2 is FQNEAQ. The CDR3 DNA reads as TGTGCCAGCAGCTTAGTTTGGACAGGGGGCGGAACTAACTATGGCTACACCTTC. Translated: CASSLVWTGGGTNYGYTF.

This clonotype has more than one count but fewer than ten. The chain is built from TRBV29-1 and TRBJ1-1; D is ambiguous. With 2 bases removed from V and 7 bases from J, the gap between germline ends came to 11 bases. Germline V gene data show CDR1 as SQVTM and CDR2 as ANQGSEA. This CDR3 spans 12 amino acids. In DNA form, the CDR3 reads TGCAGCGTTGAACCCTGGGGTCTTGAAGCTTTCTTT. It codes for CSVEPWGLEAFF.